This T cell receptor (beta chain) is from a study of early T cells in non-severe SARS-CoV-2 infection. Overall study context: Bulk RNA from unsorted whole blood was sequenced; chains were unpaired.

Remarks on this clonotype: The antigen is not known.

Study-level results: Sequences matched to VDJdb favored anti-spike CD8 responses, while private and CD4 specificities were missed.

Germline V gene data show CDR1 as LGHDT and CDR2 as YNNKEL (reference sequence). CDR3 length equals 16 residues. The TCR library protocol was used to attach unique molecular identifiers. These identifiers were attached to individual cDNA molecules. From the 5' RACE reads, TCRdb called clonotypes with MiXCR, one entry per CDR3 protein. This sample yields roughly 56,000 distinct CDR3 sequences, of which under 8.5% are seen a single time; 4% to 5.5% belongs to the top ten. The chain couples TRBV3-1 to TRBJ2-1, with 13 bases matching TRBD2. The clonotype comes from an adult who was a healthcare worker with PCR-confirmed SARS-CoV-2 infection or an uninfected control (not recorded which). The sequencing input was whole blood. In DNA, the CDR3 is TGTGCATCAGGGAGACTAGCGGGAGGTAAGGATAATGAGCAGTTCTTC. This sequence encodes CASGRLAGGKDNEQFF.